The clone carrying this T cell receptor (beta chain) appeared many times. The source of the sample is a study of T cells in Graves' hyperthyroidism and ophthalmopathy. Fresh peripheral blood, roughly 9.3 ml, was the source of the PBMCs. The germline V gene encodes CDR1 SEHNR and CDR2 FQNEAQ (reference sequence). This CDR3 contains 15 residues. Trimming left V 1 base short and J 2 bases short, with 11 bases between. RNA transcripts provided the source from which TCR beta CDR3 regions were amplified. A first-round RT-PCR of the TCR CDR3 used the HTBI primer set. From the multiplex PCR reads, TCRdb called clonotypes with MiXCR, one entry per CDR3 protein. The repertoire consists of 300,000 to 400,000 distinct CDR3 sequences, with under 20% occurring once and the leading ten covering 40% to 45%.

This receptor was taken from a man younger than 35 with Graves' ophthalmopathy. Specimen: blood. V usage is TRBV7-9 and J usage is TRBJ1-1; no reliable D call. The CDR3 sequence: CASSLVSTLNTEAFF. CDR3 sequence (DNA): TGTGCCAGCAGCTTAGTTAGCACTCTCAACACTGAAGCTTTCTTT. Filled out from reference TRBV7-9 and TRBJ1-1, the complete variable domain reads DTGVSQNPRHKITKRGQNVTFRCDPISEHNRLYWYRQTLGQGPEFLTYFQNEAQLEKSRLLSDRFSAERPKGSFSTLEIQRTEQGDSAMYLCASSLVSTLNTEAFFGQGTRLTVV.